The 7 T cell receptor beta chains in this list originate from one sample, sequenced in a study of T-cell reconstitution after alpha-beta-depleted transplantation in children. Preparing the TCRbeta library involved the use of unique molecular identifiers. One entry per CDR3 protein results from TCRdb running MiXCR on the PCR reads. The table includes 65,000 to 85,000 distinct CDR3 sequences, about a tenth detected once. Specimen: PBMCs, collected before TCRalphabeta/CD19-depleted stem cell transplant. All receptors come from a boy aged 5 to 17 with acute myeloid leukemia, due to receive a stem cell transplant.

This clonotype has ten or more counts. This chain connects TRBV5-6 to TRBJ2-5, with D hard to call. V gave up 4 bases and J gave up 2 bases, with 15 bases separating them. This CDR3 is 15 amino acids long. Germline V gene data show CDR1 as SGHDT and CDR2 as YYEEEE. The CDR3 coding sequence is TGTGCCAGCAGCCATCCCCGGTTTGATCAAGAGACCCAGTACTTC. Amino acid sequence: CASSHPRFDQETQYF.

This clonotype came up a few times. CDR3 amino acids: CASSAPGSNEQFF. CDR3 sequence (DNA): TGTGCCAGCAGCGCCCCGGGGAGCAATGAGCAGTTCTTC. The chain combines TRBV9 with TRBJ2-1; perhaps TRBD2 as D (5 bases). The CDR3 loop spans 13 amino acids. The germline V and J ends were trimmed by 3 bases and 6 bases, with 10 bases remaining between them. Germline V gene sequence: CDR1 SGDLS, CDR2 YYNGEE.

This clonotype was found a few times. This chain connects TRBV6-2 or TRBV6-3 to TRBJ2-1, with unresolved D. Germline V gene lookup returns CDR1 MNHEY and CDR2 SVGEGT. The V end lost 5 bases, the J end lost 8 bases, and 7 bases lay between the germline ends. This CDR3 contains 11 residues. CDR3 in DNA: TGTGCCAGCAGTGAGATAGATGAGCAGTTCTTC. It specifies CASSEIDEQFF.

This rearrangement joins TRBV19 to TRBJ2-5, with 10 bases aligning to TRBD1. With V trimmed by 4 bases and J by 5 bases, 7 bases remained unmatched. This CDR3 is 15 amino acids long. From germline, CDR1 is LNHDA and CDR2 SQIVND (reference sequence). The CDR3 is CASSTTGGNPETQYF. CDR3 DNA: TGTGCCAGTAGTACGACAGGGGGCAATCCGGAGACCCAGTACTTC.

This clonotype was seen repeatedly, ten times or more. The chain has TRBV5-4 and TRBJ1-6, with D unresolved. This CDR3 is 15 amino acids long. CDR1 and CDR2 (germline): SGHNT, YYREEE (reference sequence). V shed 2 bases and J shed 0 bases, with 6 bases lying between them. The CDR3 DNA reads TGTGCCAGCAGCTTTCGGAGCTCCTATAATTCACCCCTCCACTTT. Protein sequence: CASSFRSSYNSPLHF.

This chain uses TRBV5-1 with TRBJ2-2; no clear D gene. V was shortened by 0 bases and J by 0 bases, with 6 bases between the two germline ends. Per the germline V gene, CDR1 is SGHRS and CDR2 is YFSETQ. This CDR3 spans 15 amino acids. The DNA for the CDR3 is TGCGCCAGCAGCTTGGGACCGGCGAACACCGGGGAGCTGTTTTTT. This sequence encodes CASSLGPANTGELFF.

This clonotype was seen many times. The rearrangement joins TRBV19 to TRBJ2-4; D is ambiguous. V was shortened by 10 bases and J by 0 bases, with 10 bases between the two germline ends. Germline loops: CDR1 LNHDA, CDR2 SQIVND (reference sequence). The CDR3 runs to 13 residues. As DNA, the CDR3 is TGTGCCACCACAATCGGAGCCAAAAACATTCAGTACTTC. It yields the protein CATTIGAKNIQYF.